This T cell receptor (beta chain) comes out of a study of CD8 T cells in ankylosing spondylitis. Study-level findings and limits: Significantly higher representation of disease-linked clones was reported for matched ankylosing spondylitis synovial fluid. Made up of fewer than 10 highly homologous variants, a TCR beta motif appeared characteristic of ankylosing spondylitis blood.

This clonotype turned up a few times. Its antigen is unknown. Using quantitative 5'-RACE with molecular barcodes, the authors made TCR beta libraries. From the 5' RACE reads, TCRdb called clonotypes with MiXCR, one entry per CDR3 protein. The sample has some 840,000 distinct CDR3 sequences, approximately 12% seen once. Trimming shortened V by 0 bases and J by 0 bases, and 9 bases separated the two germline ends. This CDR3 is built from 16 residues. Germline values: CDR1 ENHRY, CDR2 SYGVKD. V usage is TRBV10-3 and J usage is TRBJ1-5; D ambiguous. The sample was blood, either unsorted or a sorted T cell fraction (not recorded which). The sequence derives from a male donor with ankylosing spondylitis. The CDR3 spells CAISESDTYSNQPQHF. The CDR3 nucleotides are TGTGCCATCAGTGAGTCCGACACGTATAGCAATCAGCCCCAGCATTTT.